What follows are 10 T cell receptor beta chains derived from one specimen sequenced in a study of human T cells and chemical hapten exposure. Each CDR3 protein gets one entry after TCRdb re-called the RACE reads with MiXCR. In the table there are 100,000 or so distinct CDR3 sequences, under 35% of which are singletons. The time point was: patch test 3, about 24 weeks after DPC sensitization. Noted treatment: therapeutic diphenylcyclopropenone sensitization with weekly scalp DPC. The source material was whole blood, sampled in connection with sensitization to the hapten diphenylcyclopropenone (DPC). Source of these receptors: a man between 35 and 55 years old with alopecia areata. Some clones in this sample may be carry-over from other donors' samples.

This clonotype has more than one count but fewer than ten. The J gene is TRBJ2-2, the V gene TRBV3-1; TRBD1 agrees at 7 bases. The CDR3 runs to 18 residues. J gave up 4 bases and V 6 bases, and 17 bases lay outside the gene matches. Per the germline V gene, CDR1 is LGHDT and CDR2 is YNNKEL (reference sequence). This CDR3 reads CASRPFGTARSGTGELFF. In nucleotides, the CDR3 is TGTGCCAGCAGACCTTTTGGGACAGCAAGAAGCGGCACCGGGGAGCTGTTTTTT.

This chain connects TRBV7-2 to TRBJ2-3, with 10 bases identical to TRBD2. Per germline, CDR1 SGHTA and CDR2 FQGNSA. The junction had 5 bases not matched to a gene; V was cut back by 6 bases and J by 2 bases. This CDR3 has 15 residues. CDR3 sequence reads: CASRQTSGYTDTQYF. The CDR3 coding sequence is TGTGCCAGCAGGCAGACTAGCGGGTACACAGATACGCAGTATTTT.

The V call is TRBV10-3, the J call TRBJ2-6; possible D gene TRBD1, 6 bases. This CDR3 contains 18 residues. Germline V lookup: CDR1 ENHRY, CDR2 SYGVKD. Between the trimmed V and J ends, which lost 4 bases and 2 bases, there was a span of 18 bases. In DNA form, the CDR3 reads TGTGCCATCAGTGCCTCTCAGGGGTATGCGGCTGGGGCCAACGTCCTGACTTTC. Protein: CAISASQGYAAGANVLTF.

The genes are TRBV1 and TRBJ2-1; the table names TRBD2, a call not compared with the DNA. TRBV1 is noted as a pseudogene. CDR3 length: 15 residues. The DNA for the CDR3 is TGCACCAGCAGCCAAGTACTAGCGGGCCACAATGAGCAGTTCTTC. Translating gives CTSSQVLAGHNEQFF.

This clonotype was counted at least ten times. The rearrangement links TRBV24-1 to TRBJ2-4; D is unclear. Germline CDR1 KGHDR, CDR2 SFDVKD. V lost 4 bases and J 11 bases, leaving 11 bases between the germline ends. The CDR3 runs to 12 residues. CDR3 in DNA: TGTGCCACCAGTGACCAAACGTCGCTTCAGTACTTC. This codes for CATSDQTSLQYF.

Here the CDR3 reads CASSKEARGPYEQYV. DNA of the CDR3: TGTGCCAGCAGCAAAGAGGCCAGGGGGCCGTACGAGCAGTACGTC. The rearrangement links TRBV21-1 to TRBJ2-7; TRBD1, as called in the table, went unchecked against the DNA. TRBV21-1 is classified as a pseudogene. The CDR3 extends over 15 amino acids.

The V gene is TRBV9, the J gene TRBJ2-3; the D is unclear. Trimming removed 0 bases from V and 5 bases from J, with 10 bases in between. Germline V gene lookup returns CDR1 SGDLS and CDR2 YYNGEE. The CDR3 has 14 amino acids. The CDR3 protein is CASSVDSSGDTQYF. CDR3 bases: TGTGCCAGCAGCGTAGATTCATCCGGAGATACGCAGTATTTT.

CDR3 coding DNA: TGTGCCAGCAGTCCTTCCTTACGCCGGGACGAGCAGTACTTC. This codes for CASSPSLRRDEQYF. The V call is TRBV28, the J call TRBJ2-7, with D uncertain. With 5 bases removed from V and 5 bases from J, the gap between germline ends came to 16 bases. The CDR3 contains 14 residues. Germline V CDR1 and CDR2: MDHEN, SYDVKM.

The chain joins TRBV10-3 to TRBJ2-6, with 7 positions matching TRBD1. The CDR3 runs 18 residues. The germline gives CDR1 ENHRY, CDR2 SYGVKD. The J segment lost 0 bases and the V segment lost 3 bases, leaving 8 bases of the junction unmatched. The DNA of the CDR3 is TGTGCCATCAGTGACTACAGGGGATTCCCCTCTGGGGCCAACGTCCTGACTTTC. It codes for CAISDYRGFPSGANVLTF.

The J gene is TRBJ2-3, the V gene TRBV20-1; 10 bases are a match to TRBD2. The CDR3 sequence is 14 residues long. Germline CDR1 and CDR2: DFQATT and SNEGSKA (reference sequence). The junction had 4 bases not matched to a gene; V was cut back by 3 bases and J by 4 bases. In DNA, the CDR3 is TGCAGTGCTAGTCTAGCGGGAGTTCCAGATACGCAGTATTTT. Translating gives CSASLAGVPDTQYF.